This TCR beta chain stems from a study of monozygotic twins with inflammatory bowel disease. Every TCR library consumed 3500 ng of total RNA. There were eight separate reactions per sample in which cDNA was made. TCRdb reanalyzed the 5' RACE reads and collapses them to one entry per CDR3 protein, without DNA. With about 210,000 distinct CDR3 sequences in the sample, the ten largest clones hold about 8%. This CDR3 region has 14 residues. Blood samples measuring less than 3 ml were taken per donor. This receptor was taken from a human donor with ulcerative colitis or Crohn's disease, or a healthy co-twin of an affected twin (not recorded which). Input material: blood. The chain carries TRBV12-3 or TRBV12-4 and TRBJ1-5; with no DNA, the TCRdb D assignment of TRBD1 cannot be verified. The CDR3 here is CASSLGTGGTPQHF.